This entry is about one T cell receptor (beta chain). Its antigen is still unknown. The sample comes from a study of PD-1 blockade in classical Hodgkin lymphoma. Points from the study as a whole: Newly diagnosed patients had baseline TCR diversity that was reportedly lower than that of healthy donors. What drove the repertoire differences, possibly disease activity or prior therapy, has not been defined.

Sample time point: newly diagnosed, previously untreated cHL patient sample. Untreated, newly diagnosed classical Hodgkin lymphoma PBMCs served for comparison. The method was immunoSEQ multiplex PCR; TCRdb's version includes in-frame clones alone and lacks a portion of them. The table records some 31,000 clones, 94% of them present only once. This TCR was recovered from a human donor with classical Hodgkin lymphoma. Sequencing was done on a sample of peripheral blood mononuclear cells (PBMCs).

CDR3 region: CASSLETGTRGNTIYF. CDR3 sequence (DNA): TGTGCCAGCAGCTTAGAGACAGGGACGAGGGGAAACACCATATATTTT. The V call is TRBV7-2, the J call TRBJ1-3; TRBD1 matches 7 bases. The CDR3 totals 16 residues. Germline V CDR1 and CDR2: SGHTA, FQGNSA. After removal of 1 base from V and 4 bases from J, the junction contained 7 bases not matched to a gene.